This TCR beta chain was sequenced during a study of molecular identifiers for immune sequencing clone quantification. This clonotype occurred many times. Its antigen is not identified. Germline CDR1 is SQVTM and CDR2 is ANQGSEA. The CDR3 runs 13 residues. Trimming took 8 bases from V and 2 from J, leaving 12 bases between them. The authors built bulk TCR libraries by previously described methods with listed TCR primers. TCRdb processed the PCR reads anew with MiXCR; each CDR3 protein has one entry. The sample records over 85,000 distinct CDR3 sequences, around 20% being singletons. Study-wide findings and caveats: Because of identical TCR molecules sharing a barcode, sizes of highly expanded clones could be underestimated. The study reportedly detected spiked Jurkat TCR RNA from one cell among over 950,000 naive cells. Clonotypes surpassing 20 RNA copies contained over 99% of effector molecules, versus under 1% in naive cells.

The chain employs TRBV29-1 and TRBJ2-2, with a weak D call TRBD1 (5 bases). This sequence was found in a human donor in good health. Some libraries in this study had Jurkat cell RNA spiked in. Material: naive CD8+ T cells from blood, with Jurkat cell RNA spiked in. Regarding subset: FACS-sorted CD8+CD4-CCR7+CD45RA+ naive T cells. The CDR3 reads CSLLTENTGELFF. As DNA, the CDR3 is TGCAGCTTACTGACAGAAAACACCGGGGAGCTGTTTTTT.